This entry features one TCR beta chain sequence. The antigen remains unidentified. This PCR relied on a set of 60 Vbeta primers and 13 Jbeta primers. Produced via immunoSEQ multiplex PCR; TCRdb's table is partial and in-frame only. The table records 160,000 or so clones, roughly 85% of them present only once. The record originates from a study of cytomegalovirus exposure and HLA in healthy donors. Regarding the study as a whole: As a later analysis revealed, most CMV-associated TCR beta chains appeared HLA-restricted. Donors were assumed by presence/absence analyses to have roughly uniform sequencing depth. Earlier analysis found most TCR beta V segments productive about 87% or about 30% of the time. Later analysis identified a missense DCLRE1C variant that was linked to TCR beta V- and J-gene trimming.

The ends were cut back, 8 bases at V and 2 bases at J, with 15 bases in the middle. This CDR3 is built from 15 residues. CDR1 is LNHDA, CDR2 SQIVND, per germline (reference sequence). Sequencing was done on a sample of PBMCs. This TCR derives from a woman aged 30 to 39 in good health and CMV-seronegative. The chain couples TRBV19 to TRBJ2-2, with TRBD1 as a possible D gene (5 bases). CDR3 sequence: CASARTFSNTGELFF. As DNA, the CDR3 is TGTGCCAGTGCCAGGACATTCTCCAACACCGGGGAGCTGTTTTTT. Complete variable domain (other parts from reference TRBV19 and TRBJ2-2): DGGITQSPKYLFRKEGQNVTLSCEQNLNHDAMYWYRQDPGQGLRLIYYSQIVNDFQKGDIAEGYSVSREKKESFPLTVTSAQKNPTAFYLCASARTFSNTGELFFGEGSRLTVL.